A single sample is the source of the 32 T cell receptor beta chains below, sequenced in a study of cytomegalovirus exposure and HLA in healthy donors. 13 Jbeta primers and 60 Vbeta primers were used for the PCR. Using immunoSEQ multiplex PCR, the repertoire was profiled, and TCRdb retains in-frame clones only, with some absent. This listing includes tens of thousands of clones. Sequencing used PBMCs. These receptors originate from a woman aged 18-35 years in good health and CMV-seronegative.

V is TRBV7-6 and J is TRBJ2-1, with 8 bases aligning to TRBD1. Trimming cost V 1 base and J 2 bases; bases outside gene matches: 1. Per the germline V gene, CDR1 is SGHVS and CDR2 is FNYEAQ. The CDR3 is made up of 15 amino acids. The CDR3 region is CASSLEGQAYNEQFF. The CDR3 bases are TGTGCCAGCAGCTTAGAGGGACAGGCCTACAATGAGCAGTTCTTC.

The rearrangement uses TRBV25-1 and TRBJ2-1, with D perhaps TRBD1 (6 bases). The V end lost 2 bases, the J end lost 6 bases, and 14 bases lay between the germline ends. Germline V gene sequence: CDR1 MGHDK, CDR2 SYGVNS. There are 15 residues in the CDR3. The CDR3 spells CASSEQGRGPNEQFF. CDR3 nucleotide sequence: TGTGCCAGCAGTGAACAGGGGCGCGGTCCCAATGAGCAGTTCTTC.

The chain uses TRBV6-6 and TRBJ2-3; D might be TRBD2 (6 bases). Trimming removed 8 bases at V and 1 base at J, with 13 bases between. The V gene's germline CDR1 is MNHNY and CDR2 SVGAGI (reference sequence). There are 14 residues in the CDR3. CDR3 in amino acids: CASHRTMGTDTQYF. DNA of the CDR3: TGTGCCAGCCATAGGACTATGGGCACAGATACGCAGTATTTT.

This chain joins TRBV4-1 and TRBJ2-7; 10 bases line up with TRBD1. Trimming cost V 0 bases and J 2 bases; bases outside gene matches: 7. The CDR3 length is 17 residues. CDR1 MGHRA and CDR2 YSYEKL come from the germline V gene. The CDR3 nucleotides read TGCGCCAGCAGCCAAGATGACCCGGGGACAGGGGCCTACGAGCAGTACTTC. Its translation: CASSQDDPGTGAYEQYF.

The rearrangement uses TRBV4-1 and TRBJ1-2; 7 bases match TRBD1. CDR3 length equals 17 residues. Trimming took 1 base from V and 4 from J; bases not matched to a gene: 12. Germline-derived CDR1 and CDR2 are MGHRA and YSYEKL. The CDR3 DNA sequence: TGCGCCAGCAGCCAAGCCCTTTCTATGACAGGGCCCTATGGCTACACCTTC. Its protein is CASSQALSMTGPYGYTF.

V gene TRBV6-5 combines with J gene TRBJ2-3; 13 bases agree with TRBD2. Unmatched junction bases numbered 1, after V lost 0 bases and J lost 4 bases. Per the germline V gene, CDR1 is MNHEY and CDR2 is SVGAGI. This CDR3 is built from 16 residues. This chain's CDR3 is CASSYSGTSGADTQYF. The CDR3 DNA reads as TGTGCCAGCAGTTACTCCGGGACTAGCGGGGCAGATACGCAGTATTTT.

The rearrangement uses TRBV18 and TRBJ1-3, with D possibly TRBD1 on 6 matching bases. Germline V gene data show CDR1 as KGHSH and CDR2 as LQKENI. V was pared by 5 bases and J by 2 bases, with 10 bases between. The CDR3 is made up of 14 amino acids. CDR3 region: CASSATGTGNTIYF. In DNA, the CDR3 is TGTGCCAGCTCAGCAACAGGGACTGGAAACACCATATATTTT.

V is TRBV10-1 and J is TRBJ2-5, with a possible D match to TRBD1 (5 bases). Trimming cost V 5 bases and J 1 base, with 17 bases left between them. The CDR3 totals 16 residues. Per germline, CDR1 WNHNN and CDR2 SYGVQD (reference sequence). The CDR3 DNA is TGCGCCAGCAGTACAGGACGGTTGGGTAGCCAAGAGACCCAGTACTTC. This encodes CASSTGRLGSQETQYF.

The rearrangement uses TRBV29-1 and TRBJ1-4; 10 nucleotides line up with TRBD1. CDR1 is SQVTM and CDR2 is ANQGSEA in the germline V gene. The CDR3 is 12 residues long. With 7 bases clipped from V and 6 bases from J, the junction kept 2 bases outside the gene matches. In DNA form, the CDR3 reads TGCAGCGCCGGGACAGGGGATGAAAAACTGTTTTTT. Translated, it gives CSAGTGDEKLFF.

J is TRBJ1-6 and V is TRBV30, with D possibly TRBD1 on 5 matching bases. V was clipped by 0 bases and J by 9 bases, with 18 bases between them. CDR1 and CDR2 (germline): GTSNPN, SVGIG (reference sequence). The CDR3 consists of 16 residues. In DNA, the CDR3 is TGTGCCTGGAGTGTCCAGGGATTTGGGAGGGGTTCACCCCTCCACTTT. Translated, it gives CAWSVQGFGRGSPLHF. The variable domain in full, completed from reference TRBV30 and TRBJ1-6, reads SQTIHQWPATLVQPVGSPLSLECTVEGTSNPNLYWYRQAAGRGLQLLFYSVGIGQISSEVPQNLSASRPQDRQFILSSKKLLLSDSGFYLCAWSVQGFGRGSPLHFGNGTRLTVT.

V is TRBV18 and J is TRBJ2-2, with 10 bases matching TRBD2. Trimming at V came to 2 bases and at J to 5 bases, leaving 14 bases not matched to a gene. The CDR3 sequence is 19 residues long. In germline, CDR1 is KGHSH, CDR2 LQKENI. The CDR3 bases are TGTGCCAGCTCACCAAGCCTAGCGGGAGAAAAGTGGATGACCGGGGAGCTGTTTTTT. It is translated as CASSPSLAGEKWMTGELFF.

This rearrangement joins TRBV9 to TRBJ1-2, with TRBD1 identical over 7 bases. CDR3 size: 17 residues. Germline V gene lookup returns CDR1 SGDLS and CDR2 YYNGEE. V shed 3 bases and J 1 base; nucleotides not matched to a gene: 12. CDR3 amino acids: CASSADPGGLSNYGYTF. CDR3 nucleotides: TGTGCCAGCAGCGCCGATCCAGGGGGGCTAAGTAACTATGGCTACACCTTC.

CDR3 nucleotides: TGTGCCAGCAGCTTAGAGGAGGGCTTCGAGACCCAGTACTTC. Translation: CASSLEEGFETQYF. The V and J genes are TRBV11-2 and TRBJ2-5; possible D gene TRBD2, 6 bases. The CDR3 runs to 14 residues. The V gene lost 0 bases and the J gene lost 5 bases, with 10 bases spanning the gap. Germline V gene sequence: CDR1 SGHAT, CDR2 FQNNGV.

The CDR3 sequence is CASSSGGDGYTF. The CDR3, as DNA: TGTGCCAGCAGCTCAGGGGGAGATGGCTACACCTTC. The chain couples TRBV6-6 to TRBJ1-2; 7 bases match TRBD1. CDR3 length: 12 residues. The V and J ends lost 6 bases and 6 bases, in that order; junction bases with no gene match: 4. Germline V gene lookup returns CDR1 MNHNY and CDR2 SVGAGI (reference sequence).

The chain employs TRBV29-1 and TRBJ2-3, with 8 bases matching TRBD2. This CDR3 has 15 amino acids. V dropped 2 bases and J dropped 3; count of bases not matched to a gene: 7. Germline V gives CDR1 SQVTM, CDR2 ANQGSEA. In DNA, the CDR3 is TGCAGCGTTGAAAAGGCGGGGGGCGTTACAGATACGCAGTATTTT. Translating it yields CSVEKAGGVTDTQYF.

The genes are TRBV4-2 and TRBJ2-1; D ambiguous. The germline V gene has CDR1 LGHNA and CDR2 YNFKEQ. The V end was cut by 4 bases, the J end by 10 bases, with 17 bases between. This CDR3 has 14 amino acids. CDR3 coding DNA: TGTGCCAGCAGCCTTCTCATAGGCGGCGAGGAGCAGTTCTTC. The encoded protein is CASSLLIGGEEQFF.

V gene TRBV4-1 combines with J gene TRBJ2-7; D gene uncertain. In germline, CDR1 is MGHRA, CDR2 YSYEKL. V lost 1 base and J lost 6, with 13 bases in between. The CDR3 sequence is 14 residues long. The CDR3 loop is CASSQGTDIGEQYF. The CDR3 DNA reads as TGCGCCAGCAGCCAAGGTACAGATATTGGCGAGCAGTACTTC.

The V and J genes are TRBV18 and TRBJ1-2; a weak D match, TRBD1 (6 bases). Trimming left V 1 base short and J 4 bases short, with 13 bases between. The CDR3 extends over 15 amino acids. Germline loops: CDR1 KGHSH, CDR2 LQKENI. In DNA form, the CDR3 reads TGTGCCAGCTCACCACGTGGGGGCGTTAGCTATGGCTACACCTTC. Translation: CASSPRGGVSYGYTF.

This rearrangement joins TRBV28 to TRBJ1-2, with D possibly TRBD1 on 6 matching bases. V was shortened by 3 bases and J by 2 bases, with 7 bases between the two germline ends. The CDR3 totals 13 residues. CDR1 MDHEN and CDR2 SYDVKM come from the germline V gene. CDR3 amino acids: CASSFQGNYGYTF. The CDR3 DNA sequence: TGTGCCAGCAGTTTTCAGGGGAACTATGGCTACACCTTC.

The chain recombines TRBV29-1 with TRBJ2-1, with D unclear. This CDR3 is 15 amino acids long. Germline V gene lookup returns CDR1 SQVTM and CDR2 ANQGSEA. V gave up 4 bases and J gave up 5 bases, with 18 bases separating them. The CDR3 protein is CSVGPLPGTNNEQFF. The CDR3 DNA reads as TGCAGCGTTGGTCCCCTCCCGGGTACCAACAATGAGCAGTTCTTC.

The chain is built from TRBV5-1 and TRBJ1-2; D is undetermined. Looked up from germline, CDR1 is SGHRS and CDR2 is YFSETQ. The V gene lost 0 bases and the J gene lost 4 bases, with 10 bases spanning the gap. The CDR3 runs to 14 residues. The CDR3 sequence is CASSLDSLSYGYTF. As DNA, the CDR3 is TGCGCCAGCAGCTTGGATTCCCTGAGCTATGGCTACACCTTC.

The chain joins TRBV29-1 to TRBJ1-5; D gene ambiguous. The CDR3 covers 13 residues. Trimming removed 1 base at V and 2 bases at J, with 6 bases between. Germline assignment: CDR1 SQVTM and CDR2 ANQGSEA. CDR3: CSVEGPGNQPQHF. The CDR3 DNA reads as TGCAGCGTTGAAGGGCCCGGCAATCAGCCCCAGCATTTT.

J is TRBJ1-1 and V is TRBV5-1, with a weak D call TRBD1 (5 bases). The V end lost 4 bases, the J end lost 7 bases, and 17 bases lay between the germline ends. CDR1 is SGHRS, CDR2 YFSETQ, per germline. The CDR3 runs 14 residues. CDR3 residues: CASSPPGLIVEAFF. CDR3 DNA sequence: TGCGCCAGCAGCCCCCCAGGGCTGATTGTTGAAGCTTTCTTT.

CDR3 coding DNA: TGTGCCAGCAGCTTAGAGACAGGGAACACTGAAGCTTTCTTT. It translates to CASSLETGNTEAFF. This chain joins TRBV7-9 and TRBJ1-1; tentatively, D is TRBD1 (6 bases). Per germline, CDR1 SEHNR and CDR2 FQNEAQ (reference sequence). The CDR3 has 14 amino acids. V was clipped by 1 base and J by 1 base, with 7 bases between them.

V and J are TRBV25-1 and TRBJ1-5, with 9 bases fitting TRBD1. There are 16 residues in the CDR3. The germline V gene encodes CDR1 MGHDK and CDR2 SYGVNS. Trimming cost V 2 bases and J 2 bases; bases outside gene matches: 4. This CDR3 reads CASSEAGDRGNQPQHF. DNA for the CDR3: TGTGCCAGCAGTGAAGCCGGGGACAGGGGCAATCAGCCCCAGCATTTT.

The rearrangement uses TRBV21-1 and TRBJ2-6; TRBD2 reflects the table's D call only, with no check against the DNA. TRBV21-1 is an annotated pseudogene. The CDR3 runs to 17 residues. CDR3 loop: CASSRSGRGSGANVLTF. As DNA, the CDR3 is TGTGCCAGCAGCCGATCCGGGCGGGGCTCTGGGGCCAACGTCCTGACTTTC.

The V call is TRBV4-1, the J call TRBJ1-1, with D perhaps TRBD1 (5 bases). The CDR3 consists of 15 residues. V was cut by 4 bases and J by 0 bases, with 12 bases left in between. CDR1 is MGHRA and CDR2 is YSYEKL in the germline V gene. CDR3 bases: TGCGCCAGCAGCCCATCCCGGGGGATGAACACTGAAGCTTTCTTT. Translated, it gives CASSPSRGMNTEAFF.

The chain employs TRBV6-1 and TRBJ1-2; 7 bases fit TRBD1. The germline gives CDR1 MNHNS, CDR2 SASEGT. This CDR3 contains 13 residues. J lost 6 bases, V lost 3 bases, and 4 bases had no gene match. The CDR3 nucleotides are TGTGCCAGCAGTGATCACAGGGGTGATGGCTACACCTTC. Its translation: CASSDHRGDGYTF.

The rearrangement joins TRBV12-5 to TRBJ2-5, with TRBD2 matching 7 bases. There are 15 residues in the CDR3. Germline V gene sequence: CDR1 LGHNT, CDR2 FRNRAP. J lost 5 bases, V lost 0 bases, and 6 bases had no gene match. For the CDR3, the DNA is TGTGCTAGTGGTTTGGTACGGGCGGGAGATGAGACCCAGTACTTC. This sequence encodes CASGLVRAGDETQYF.

The V gene is TRBV15, the J gene TRBJ1-2; no definite D call. The CDR3 totals 13 residues. V was shortened by 5 bases and J by 6 bases, with 13 bases between the two germline ends. Looked up from germline, CDR1 is LNHNV and CDR2 is YYDKDF (reference sequence). The CDR3 coding sequence is TGTGCCACCAGCCGATGGGCTTACGATGGCTACACCTTC. Its protein product is CATSRWAYDGYTF.

The rearrangement links TRBV29-1 to TRBJ2-7, with a possible D match to TRBD1 (6 bases). Germline V gene data show CDR1 as SQVTM and CDR2 as ANQGSEA. Deletions cut 1 base from V and 7 bases from J, with 14 bases between. The CDR3 extends over 13 amino acids. The CDR3 DNA is TGCAGCGTTGAAGGGGCAGGGGTGCGAGAGCAGTACTTC. Translating gives CSVEGAGVREQYF.

The CDR3 nucleotides read TGTGCCAGTAGTATAAGGGGGTATGACACTGAAGCTTTCTTT. This translates into CASSIRGYDTEAFF. The chain links TRBV19 to TRBJ1-1; TRBD1 might be the D (6 bases). Per germline, CDR1 LNHDA and CDR2 SQIVND (reference sequence). V lost 2 bases, J lost 3 bases, and 10 bases lay in between. The CDR3 contains 14 residues.